The entry below gives a single TCR beta chain sequence along with its context. The antigen it binds to is not known. Per-base quality was not reported, and no clone a single base away is much larger than it. The sample comes from a study of radiotherapy plus CTLA-4 blockade in lung cancer (dated 2018 in TCRdb). About the study as a whole: Among the enrolled patients, about 19% had an objective response, and approximately 33% reached disease control.

Library generation was performed with the immunoSEQ multiplex PCR assay. The table was pulled from immuneACCESS by TCRdb, which kept in-frame rearrangements only. Such tables lose some clones; where checked, under half of the loss comes from unresolved V genes, and the rest has no known cause. A total of around 45,000 clones appear in this sample, 70% to 80% of them only once. The ten largest clones represent 8.3% of the sample. Focal radiation therapy combined with CTLA-4 blockade (ipilimumab) was tested in patients with chemo-refractory metastatic non-small-cell lung cancer. General findings and caveats noted by the study authors: Early dynamic changes in blood T cell clones, together with increased serum interferon-beta after radiation, were reported as the strongest predictors of response. After treatment with radiotherapy and ipilimumab, TCR clones that originated in tumors expanded in peripheral blood.

The germline V gene encodes CDR1 SGDLS and CDR2 YYNGEE. Relative to germline, V is 0 bases shorter and J is 11 bases shorter, with 12 bases between their ends. From cysteine to phenylalanine, the CDR3 is 13 amino acids long. Left in the record is the CDR3 DNA by itself, 39 bases read in frame from the first base. This material consisted of peripheral blood, taken from a patient treated with radiotherapy plus ipilimumab. The sequence came from a human donor with non-small cell lung cancer who had stable disease on radiotherapy plus ipilimumab. The chain couples TRBV9 to TRBJ1-3, with the D gene uncertain. The bases read TGTGCCAGCAGCGTAGGGGTCGGGAAACCCATATATTTT. Its protein is CASSVGVGKPIYF.